This T cell receptor (beta chain) was documented in a study of T cell responses to AZD1222 COVID-19 vaccine. For this clone: As yet, its antigen is unknown.

The germline gives CDR1 KGHSH, CDR2 LQKENI. The V and J ends lost 4 bases and 0 bases respectively, with 12 bases between them. This CDR3 spans 16 amino acids. Second-dose intervals of approximately 4 or approximately 12 weeks were pooled. The repertoire was sequenced with immunoSEQ multiplex PCR; TCRdb's copy has only in-frame clones and lacks some. The table lists about 120,000 clones, roughly 90% of them singletons. General study points: Among vaccine-associated CD4 TCRs, coverage spanned spike, with dominance at 160-218 and 743-854.

The J gene is TRBJ1-4, the V gene TRBV18; D is ambiguous. The receptor was isolated from an adult who received the AZD1222 COVID-19 vaccine. Sequences were derived from peripheral blood, sampled 28 days after the second AZD1222 dose. The CDR3 DNA reads TGTGCCAGCTCACTGTCGTCCGGGGCAACTAATGAAAAACTGTTTTTT. It codes for CASSLSSGATNEKLFF.